One sample yielded the 17 T cell receptor beta chains listed below, sequenced in a study of beta chain features in type 1 diabetes listed by TCRdb under 2018. The method was the immunoSEQ multiplex PCR assay. The entire amount of isolated RNA was reverse transcribed using the High Capacity cDNA Reverse Transcription Kit, so the sequenced TCRB transcripts were expressed ones. The source is immuneACCESS, and TCRdb retained only in-frame sequences with V and J called. Part of the clones is not carried over; for the studies checked, unresolved V genes explain less than half of this, and the remainder is unexplained. The sample includes about 450,000 clones, with 9.5% to 12% observed a single time. 0.046% of the sample is taken by the ten largest. Material for sequencing was naive CD4+ T cells from blood. The cell subset or site label corresponds to: true naive CD4+ T cells. These receptors were obtained from a woman younger than 30 in good health.

The CDR3 DNA reads as TGCAGCGTGGGAAACACAGGGGGCTATGGCTACACCTTC. This sequence encodes CSVGNTGGYGYTF. This rearrangement joins TRBV29-1 to TRBJ1-2; TRBD1 agrees at 8 bases. V lost 6 bases to trimming and J lost 4 bases; unmatched junction nucleotides: 7. The germline CDR1 and CDR2 sequences are SQVTM and ANQGSEA. The CDR3 is made up of 13 amino acids.

Only a few counts were recorded for this clone. The chain couples TRBV5-1 to TRBJ2-5; 7 bases fit TRBD1. CDR1 is SGHRS and CDR2 is YFSETQ in the germline V gene. Germline trimming cut 4 bases from V and 14 bases from J; bases unmatched to any gene: 14. The CDR3 is 13 residues long. In nucleotides, the CDR3 is TGCGCCAGCAGCCGGCTACAGGGGAGCGTGAGATACTTC. Translating it yields CASSRLQGSVRYF.

This clone showed up just a few times. The chain combines TRBV25-1 with TRBJ2-5; TRBD2 aligns across 7 bases. This CDR3 has 14 residues. V lost 4 bases to trimming and J lost 4 bases; unmatched junction nucleotides: 6. Germline CDR1 is MGHDK and CDR2 is SYGVNS. For the CDR3, the DNA is TGTGCCAGCAGTGGACTGGGAGGGTTAGAGACCCAGTACTTC. Encoded protein: CASSGLGGLETQYF.

The V and J genes are TRBV4-3 and TRBJ2-7; TRBD1 agrees at 12 bases. The V gene end was trimmed by 6 bases and the J gene end by 6 bases; junction bases not matched to a gene: 9. CDR3 length: 15 amino acids. The V gene's germline CDR1 is LGHNA and CDR2 YSLEER. The CDR3 DNA follows: TGCGCCAGCAGTCAGGACGGGACAGGGGGCCGCGAGCAGTACTTC. Translation gives CASSQDGTGGREQYF.

This clone came up a few times. Distinct nucleotide sequences in the sample also encode this CDR3. The chain uses TRBV7-9 and TRBJ2-2, with D unclear. Germline V CDR1 and CDR2: SEHNR, FQNEAQ (reference sequence). The CDR3 totals 14 residues. Between the trimmed V and J ends, which lost 0 bases and 2 bases, there was a span of 4 bases. The CDR3 DNA is TGTGCCAGCAGCTTAGCAGGAAACACCGGGGAGCTGTTTTTT. Translation gives CASSLAGNTGELFF.

This clone was seen a handful of times. The V gene is TRBV5-1, the J gene TRBJ2-7; no clear D gene. V lost 2 bases, J lost 0 bases, and 9 bases lay in between. Germline assignment: CDR1 SGHRS and CDR2 YFSETQ. This CDR3 is built from 14 residues. CDR3 sequence reads: CASSFVPSSYEQYF. CDR3 bases: TGCGCCAGCAGCTTTGTCCCGAGCTCCTACGAGCAGTACTTC.

This rearrangement joins TRBV2 to TRBJ1-5, with 8 bases identical to TRBD1. There are 14 residues in the CDR3. Germline V lookup: CDR1 SNHLY, CDR2 FYNNEI. Trimming cost V 3 bases and J 9 bases; bases outside gene matches: 7. The DNA for the CDR3 is TGTGCCAGCAGTGACTCAGGGGGCATGGGGCCCCAGCATTTT. This sequence encodes CASSDSGGMGPQHF. The full variable domain, completed using reference TRBV2 and TRBJ1-5, is EPEVTQTPSHQVTQMGQEVILRCVPISNHLYFYWYRQILGQKVEFLVSFYNNEISEKSEIFDDQFSVERPDGSNFTLKIRSTKLEDSAMYFCASSDSGGMGPQHFGDGTRLSIL.

In this sample, this clone turned up a few times. The chain is built from TRBV9 and TRBJ2-1, with 13 bases that match TRBD2. In germline, CDR1 is SGDLS, CDR2 YYNGEE. CDR3 size: 15 residues. Losses at the gene ends were 6 bases for V and 5 bases for J; bases not matched to a gene: 5. CDR3 residues: CASTRTSGGHNEQFF. DNA of the CDR3: TGTGCCAGCACCCGGACTAGCGGGGGACACAATGAGCAGTTCTTC.

The CDR3 is CASSLLGLAGNEQFF. Written as DNA, the CDR3 is TGTGCCAGCAGCTTATTGGGACTAGCGGGCAATGAGCAGTTCTTC. The chain couples TRBV7-2 to TRBJ2-1; 12 bases are a match to TRBD2. With 2 bases clipped from V and 6 bases from J, the junction kept 2 bases outside the gene matches. From germline, CDR1 is SGHTA and CDR2 FQGNSA. This CDR3 has 15 residues.

This clone was detected only a few times. This chain joins TRBV5-1 and TRBJ2-5, with 8 bases matching TRBD1. J lost 2 bases, V lost 3 bases, and 3 bases had no gene match. The CDR3 has 14 residues. Germline loops: CDR1 SGHRS, CDR2 YFSETQ. In nucleotides, the CDR3 is TGCGCCAGCAGCTGGGGACAGGTTCAAGAGACCCAGTACTTC. This encodes CASSWGQVQETQYF.

This clone was observed a handful of times. The V and J genes are TRBV6-1 and TRBJ1-2, with D unresolved. The CDR3 covers 12 residues. Trimming took off 6 bases at V and 7 bases at J, with 12 bases between the two ends. Germline lookup yields CDR1 MNHNS and CDR2 SASEGT. This chain's CDR3 is CASSSPLSGYTF. Here the CDR3 DNA reads TGTGCCAGCAGCTCACCCCTGAGTGGCTACACCTTC.

The chain couples TRBV2 to TRBJ1-5; possibly TRBD1 for D (6 bases). Germline V gives CDR1 SNHLY, CDR2 FYNNEI. The CDR3 totals 15 residues. Trimming cost V 1 base and J 6 bases, with 13 bases left between them. CDR3 coding DNA: TGTGCCAGCAGTGAAGGACAGGTGGTGGGTCAGCCCCAGCATTTT. It encodes CASSEGQVVGQPQHF.

This clone showed up just a few times. The chain is built from TRBV4-1 and TRBJ2-5, with D uncertain. CDR1 and CDR2 (germline): MGHRA, YSYEKL. This CDR3 contains 16 residues. V was pared by 0 bases and J by 5 bases, with 16 bases between. The chain's CDR3 is CASSQEDPRLGETQYF. CDR3 coding DNA: TGCGCCAGCAGCCAAGAAGATCCCCGGTTGGGGGAGACCCAGTACTTC.

The table lists this clone with a few counts. The chain uses TRBV5-1 and TRBJ2-2, with 10 bases that match TRBD1. The CDR3 runs to 16 residues. Germline values: CDR1 SGHRS, CDR2 YFSETQ. V shed 5 bases, J shed 5 bases, and the junction held 9 bases outside the gene matches. The CDR3 sequence: CASRVPGTGDTGELFF. In DNA, the CDR3 is TGCGCCAGCAGGGTCCCCGGGACAGGGGATACCGGGGAGCTGTTTTTT.

This clone was seen a handful of times. The V call is TRBV5-1, the J call TRBJ2-1; no clear D gene. The CDR3 totals 11 residues. The V gene's germline CDR1 is SGHRS and CDR2 YFSETQ. Between the trimmed V and J ends, which lost 4 bases and 4 bases, there was a span of 3 bases. The CDR3 protein is CASSLYNEQFF. CDR3 coding DNA: TGCGCCAGCAGCCTATACAATGAGCAGTTCTTC.

This clone has more than one count but fewer than ten. The V and J genes are TRBV15 and TRBJ2-1, with D unclear. The CDR3 has 14 amino acids. Trimming stripped 1 base from V and 8 bases from J, with 12 bases between. Germline V gene data show CDR1 as LNHNV and CDR2 as YYDKDF (reference sequence). CDR3 DNA sequence: TGTGCCACCAGCAGAGGTCTAGTAGACCATGAGCAGTTCTTC. Its translation: CATSRGLVDHEQFF.

The chain joins TRBV14 to TRBJ2-1; TRBD1 matches 9 bases. The CDR3 consists of 16 residues. J lost 5 bases, V lost 4 bases, and 9 bases had no gene match. Germline V gene sequence: CDR1 SGHDN, CDR2 FVKESK. The CDR3 DNA sequence: TGTGCCAGCAGCCTTGCGGACAGGGGCCCCAACAATGAGCAGTTCTTC. Residues: CASSLADRGPNNEQFF.